These 18 T cell receptor beta chains were all obtained from the same sample, sequenced in a study of cytomegalovirus exposure and HLA in healthy donors. Vbeta (60) and Jbeta (13) primers were used in the PCR. Here immunoSEQ multiplex PCR was the method, and the copy in TCRdb shows in-frame clones only, minus some. The sample has approximately 120,000 clones, more than 80% seen once; the top ten hold under 7.5%. The sequenced sample consisted of PBMCs. The receptors come from a woman aged 25 to 39 in good health and CMV-seropositive.

The chain joins TRBV7-9 to TRBJ2-5, with a weak D call TRBD2 (5 bases). CDR3 length equals 14 residues. V was shortened by 2 bases and J by 4 bases, with 11 bases between the two germline ends. Germline-derived CDR1 and CDR2 are SEHNR and FQNEAQ (reference sequence). Here the CDR3 DNA reads TGTGCCAGCAGCTTACACGAGGGAAGAGAGACCCAGTACTTC. This translates into CASSLHEGRETQYF.

V gene TRBV19 combines with J gene TRBJ2-7, with TRBD1 matching 10 bases. Germline CDR1 LNHDA, CDR2 SQIVND (reference sequence). This CDR3 spans 15 amino acids. Losses at the gene ends were 6 bases for V and 1 base for J; bases not matched to a gene: 6. The CDR3 region is CASRRGQGVSYEQYF. CDR3 bases: TGTGCCAGTAGACGCGGACAGGGGGTTTCCTACGAGCAGTACTTC.

The V gene is TRBV6-6, the J gene TRBJ2-7; 11 bases are a match to TRBD1. The germline CDR1 and CDR2 sequences are MNHNY and SVGAGI (reference sequence). The CDR3 length is 14 residues. The V segment lost 6 bases and the J segment 2 bases; nucleotides outside the gene matches: 3. The CDR3 bases are TGTGCCAGCAGACCGGGACAGGGGGCCTACGAGCAGTACTTC. Translation: CASRPGQGAYEQYF.

This sequence joins TRBV28 and TRBJ1-2; TRBD1 aligns across 11 bases. This CDR3 contains 14 residues. Trimming cost V 6 bases and J 7 bases; bases outside gene matches: 7. Germline V lookup: CDR1 MDHEN, CDR2 SYDVKM. CDR3 loop: CASSPGTGGVGYTF. The CDR3 region has the DNA TGTGCCAGCAGCCCCGGGACAGGGGGGGTTGGCTACACCTTC.

This chain links TRBV5-6 with TRBJ2-5; 9 nucleotides match TRBD2. Germline lookup yields CDR1 SGHDT and CDR2 YYEEEE. CDR3 size: 14 residues. With 0 bases clipped from V and 7 bases from J, the junction kept 4 bases outside the gene matches. This chain's CDR3 is CASSLAGREGTQYF. As DNA, the CDR3 is TGTGCCAGCAGCTTGGCCGGGCGGGAGGGGACCCAGTACTTC.

V is TRBV28 and J is TRBJ2-5; 12 bases line up with TRBD2. The CDR3 has 14 residues. V shed 5 bases and J 4 bases; nucleotides not matched to a gene: 2. The germline CDR1 and CDR2 sequences are MDHEN and SYDVKM. In DNA form, the CDR3 reads TGTGCCAGCAGTCCGGGACTAGCGGGAGAGACCCAGTACTTC. Its protein is CASSPGLAGETQYF.

The V call is TRBV4-1, the J call TRBJ1-5; D is unresolved. There are 13 residues in the CDR3. The germline V gene encodes CDR1 MGHRA and CDR2 YSYEKL. With 1 base removed from V and 6 bases from J, the gap between germline ends came to 7 bases. DNA for the CDR3: TGCGCCAGCAGCCAAGGAGGGAGTCAGCCCCAGCATTTT. Translated, it gives CASSQGGSQPQHF.

The chain employs TRBV5-1 and TRBJ1-4; no reliable D call. V lost 0 bases and J lost 6, with 15 bases in between. Germline V gene data show CDR1 as SGHRS and CDR2 as YFSETQ. CDR3 size: 16 residues. The CDR3 nucleotides are TGCGCCAGCAGCTTGGGAGGTTCGGGGTTTGATGAAAAACTGTTTTTT. Its translation: CASSLGGSGFDEKLFF. The variable domain in full, with the rest retrieved from reference TRBV5-1 and TRBJ1-4, is KAGVTQTPRYLIKTRGQQVTLSCSPISGHRSVSWYQQTPGQGLQFLFEYFSETQRNKGNFPGRFSGRQFSNSRSEMNVSTLELGDSALYLCASSLGGSGFDEKLFFGSGTQLSVL.

This chain links TRBV10-3 with TRBJ2-7; weak D call: TRBD1 (7 bases). The CDR3 length is 14 residues. Germline V gives CDR1 ENHRY, CDR2 SYGVKD. Trimming stripped 5 bases from V and 0 bases from J, with 11 bases between. In nucleotides, the CDR3 is TGTGCCATCAGTCAGGGGGGTAGCTCCTACGAGCAGTACTTC. It translates to CAISQGGSSYEQYF.

The V call is TRBV7-9, the J call TRBJ1-4; TRBD1 matches 7 bases. Germline assignment: CDR1 SEHNR and CDR2 FQNEAQ (reference sequence). The CDR3 is 14 amino acids. J lost 8 bases, V lost 5 bases, and 8 bases had no gene match. The DNA for the CDR3 is TGTGCCAGCAGCGCCGACAGGGAAAGGGAAAAACTGTTTTTT. This encodes CASSADREREKLFF.

The chain carries TRBV18 and TRBJ1-5, with 9 bases identical to TRBD1. CDR1 KGHSH and CDR2 LQKENI come from the germline V gene. This CDR3 has 17 amino acids. After removal of 4 bases from V and 6 bases from J, the junction contained 13 bases not matched to a gene. CDR3 sequence: CASSLSPGQGLGQPQHF. In DNA, the CDR3 is TGTGCCAGCTCACTGTCTCCCGGACAGGGGCTGGGTCAGCCCCAGCATTTT.

This chain joins TRBV1 and TRBJ1-4. TRBV1 is designated a pseudogene. The CDR3 covers 18 residues. The DNA of the CDR3 is TGCACCAGCAGCCTCCGAGCCCCTGGTTTCGCAACTAATGAAAAACTGTTTTTT. Amino acids: CTSSLRAPGFATNEKLFF.

In its sample, this clone was seen a few times. The genes are TRBV7-9 and TRBJ1-3, with 8 bases aligning to TRBD1. V dropped 5 bases and J dropped 0; count of bases not matched to a gene: 6. CDR1 and CDR2 from the germline V gene are SEHNR and FQNEAQ (reference sequence). This CDR3 contains 16 residues. CDR3 region: CASSTWTGSSGNTIYF. The CDR3 bases are TGTGCCAGCAGCACGTGGACAGGGAGCTCTGGAAACACCATATATTTT.

The V and J genes are TRBV18 and TRBJ1-1; D remains ambiguous. This CDR3 has 14 amino acids. CDR1 is KGHSH, CDR2 LQKENI, per germline. The V end lost 3 bases, the J end lost 0 bases, and 8 bases lay between the germline ends. CDR3 region: CASSPSEVNTEAFF. The CDR3 DNA reads TGTGCCAGCTCACCTTCGGAGGTGAACACTGAAGCTTTCTTT.

The chain uses TRBV28 and TRBJ1-4; TRBD1 matches at 9 bases. J gave up 7 bases and V 6 bases, and 21 bases lay outside the gene matches. Germline-derived CDR1 and CDR2 are MDHEN and SYDVKM. The CDR3 spans 19 residues. As DNA, the CDR3 is TGTGCCAGCAGCTTCCGGGACAGGGCATTTGTGGAAGTGAGTGAAAAACTGTTTTTT. The encoded protein is CASSFRDRAFVEVSEKLFF. Filled out from reference TRBV28 and TRBJ1-4, the complete variable domain reads DVKVTQSSRYLVKRTGEKVFLECVQDMDHENMFWYRQDPGLGLRLIYFSYDVKMKEKGDIPEGYSVSREKKERFSLILESASTNQTSMYLCASSFRDRAFVEVSEKLFFGSGTQLSVL.

This clone was detected a few times. The chain has TRBV2 and TRBJ1-1, with D possibly being TRBD1 (5 bases). V dropped 5 bases and J dropped 4 bases, with 14 bases sitting between them. CDR1 is SNHLY and CDR2 is FYNNEI in the germline V gene. The CDR3 sequence is 14 residues long. CDR3 nucleotides: TGTGCCAGCAGTCGGGACTACCTGGGCACTGAAGCTTTCTTT. Its translation: CASSRDYLGTEAFF.

This clone was counted a single time. The chain carries TRBV6-1 and TRBJ1-1; tentative D call: TRBD1 (6 bases). The CDR3 totals 15 residues. Between the trimmed V and J ends, which lost 4 bases and 7 bases, there was a span of 19 bases. Germline-derived CDR1 and CDR2 are MNHNS and SASEGT. The CDR3 DNA follows: TGTGCCAGCAGTGCCATCTGGACAGCAACCGATGAAGCTTTCTTT. This codes for CASSAIWTATDEAFF.

The gene calls are TRBV9 and TRBJ2-7, with 9 bases matching TRBD1. Germline V gives CDR1 SGDLS, CDR2 YYNGEE. V shed 3 bases, J shed 4 bases, and the junction held 5 bases outside the gene matches. CDR3 length: 14 amino acids. The CDR3 region is CASSASGTGYEQYF. The CDR3 DNA sequence: TGTGCCAGCAGCGCGAGCGGGACAGGGTACGAGCAGTACTTC.